This T cell receptor (beta chain) stems from a study of pediatric ulcerative colitis. Findings and caveats of the study: Ulcerative colitis patients shared more blood-rectal clones than controls. Clonal expansions reduced rectal repertoire diversity in acute severe colitis. This repertoire reflects total lymphocytes rather than subpopulations like regulatory T cells.

Germline-derived CDR1 and CDR2 are SGHNT and YYREEE (reference sequence). Trimming took 5 bases from V and 7 from J, leaving 12 bases between them. CDR3 length equals 12 residues. The rectum was sampled with one to two pinch biopsies at colonoscopy. This clone was found a few times. The antigen is unknown. The table came from immunoSEQ multiplex PCR; TCRdb's copy has only in-frame clones and leaves some out. This table holds around 40,000 clones, 75% found once. Sequencing was performed on gut tissue. The rearrangement joins TRBV5-4 to TRBJ1-2, with D hard to call. This sequence was found in a boy aged 10-17 years with severe ulcerative colitis. The CDR3 nucleotides read TGTGCCAGCAGTAGTTGGGGAGTTGGCTACACCTTC. It codes for CASSSWGVGYTF. Complete variable domain (other parts from reference TRBV5-4 and TRBJ1-2): ETGVTQSPTHLIKTRGQQVTLRCSSQSGHNTVSWYQQALGQGPQFIFQYYREEENGRGNFPPRFSGLQFPNYSSELNVNALELDDSALYLCASSSWGVGYTFGSGTRLTVV.